Shown below are 24 T cell receptor beta chains from a single sample sequenced in a study of CD8 T cells in Susac syndrome. Random hexamers primed reverse transcription of 0.5 to 1 ug RNA. TCRdb fed the immunoSEQ multiplex PCR reads into MiXCR, producing one record per CDR3 protein. In the table there are about 300,000 distinct CDR3 sequences, about 91% of which are singletons. The specimen was CD4+ T cells from PBMCs. These receptors were collected from a human donor with multiple sclerosis.

The chain couples TRBV5-4 to TRBJ2-1; maybe TRBD1 (7 bases). The CDR3 is made up of 17 amino acids. V shed 0 bases and J shed 7 bases, with 20 bases lying between them. The germline V gene has CDR1 SGHNT and CDR2 YYREEE (reference sequence). CDR3 sequence (DNA): TGTGCCAGCAGCTTGGACAGGGGACGGAGGGCTCCAAATGAGCAGTTCTTC. It is translated as CASSLDRGRRAPNEQFF.

This rearrangement joins TRBV9 to TRBJ1-1; the D is unclear. The germline V gene encodes CDR1 SGDLS and CDR2 YYNGEE. Trimming shortened V by 0 bases and J by 0 bases, and 9 bases separated the two germline ends. This CDR3 is 15 amino acids long. Written as DNA, the CDR3 is TGTGCCAGCAGCGTAGGGAGTTTTGTGAACACTGAAGCTTTCTTT. Its protein product is CASSVGSFVNTEAFF.

This clonotype has just one count. The V gene is TRBV29-1, the J gene TRBJ1-2, with no clear D. Trimming pared 4 bases from V and 1 base from J, leaving 7 bases between. The V gene's germline CDR1 is SQVTM and CDR2 ANQGSEA. This CDR3 spans 12 amino acids. The CDR3 protein is CSVVAINYGYTF. CDR3 sequence (DNA): TGCAGCGTTGTAGCGATTAACTATGGCTACACCTTC.

The DNA of the CDR3 is TGTGCCTGGAGTCGGGGGAAGAAGGATGGCTACACCTTC. Translating gives CAWSRGKKDGYTF. The chain uses TRBV30 and TRBJ1-2; the D gene is possibly TRBD1 (5 bases). CDR1 and CDR2 (germline): GTSNPN, SVGIG (reference sequence). V was clipped by 2 bases and J by 6 bases, with 13 bases between them. The CDR3 spans 13 residues.

The chain links TRBV14 to TRBJ2-7, with no clear D. Trimming left V 5 bases short and J 5 bases short, with 10 bases between. The CDR3 contains 12 residues. Germline CDR1 and CDR2: SGHDN and FVKESK. This CDR3 is CASSDLFDEQYF. CDR3 bases: TGTGCCAGCAGCGACCTCTTCGACGAGCAGTACTTC.

This clonotype has a handful of counts. The gene calls are TRBV29-1 and TRBJ1-4; no firm D call. Deletions cut 4 bases from V and 4 bases from J, with 7 bases between. The length of the CDR3 is 12 residues. Germline V gene sequence: CDR1 SQVTM, CDR2 ANQGSEA. Here the CDR3 DNA reads TGCAGCGTTGTTGGGCTTAATGAAAAACTGTTTTTT. Translation: CSVVGLNEKLFF.

The chain recombines TRBV20-1 with TRBJ1-5; 7 nucleotides match TRBD1. Germline V gene data show CDR1 as DFQATT and CDR2 as SNEGSKA (reference sequence). V lost 3 bases and J lost 3; bases outside the gene matches: 8. This CDR3 region has 15 residues. The CDR3 DNA is TGCAGTGCTAGGTTTTCGGGACAGATCAATCAGCCCCAGCATTTT. Protein sequence: CSARFSGQINQPQHF.

This chain joins TRBV11-1 and TRBJ1-4, with D unclear. CDR1 is SGHAT, CDR2 FQDESV, per germline (reference sequence). V lost 5 bases to trimming and J lost 3 bases, with 13 bases between them. The CDR3 loop spans 15 amino acids. As DNA, the CDR3 is TGTGCCAGCAGCCGAACGACTGGTGCTAATGAAAAACTGTTTTTT. Protein: CASSRTTGANEKLFF.

The sample holds one count of this clonotype. This sequence joins TRBV6-5 and TRBJ2-3; D gene ambiguous. Germline assignment: CDR1 MNHEY and CDR2 SVGAGI. The V gene lost 2 bases and the J gene lost 4 bases, with 13 bases spanning the gap. The CDR3 runs to 15 residues. The chain's CDR3 is CASSYADRRSDTQYF. CDR3 coding DNA: TGTGCCAGCAGTTACGCGGACCGACGATCAGATACGCAGTATTTT.

This chain connects TRBV19 to TRBJ2-2; a weak D match, TRBD1 (6 bases). Looked up from germline, CDR1 is LNHDA and CDR2 is SQIVND (reference sequence). V was trimmed by 3 bases and J by 2 bases, leaving 13 bases between them. There are 16 residues in the CDR3. CDR3 sequence reads: CASSIRTDINTGELFF. Written as DNA, the CDR3 is TGTGCCAGTAGTATTCGGACAGACATAAACACCGGGGAGCTGTTTTTT.

The chain links TRBV7-2 to TRBJ2-7; TRBD1 agrees at 12 bases. The CDR3 is made up of 15 amino acids. CDR1 and CDR2 (germline): SGHTA, FQGNSA. V shed 4 bases, J shed 6 bases, and the junction held 7 bases outside the gene matches. The CDR3 reads CASSYQGQGAREQYF. Here the CDR3 DNA reads TGTGCCAGCAGCTACCAGGGACAGGGGGCTCGCGAGCAGTACTTC. The full variable domain, completed using reference TRBV7-2 and TRBJ2-7, is GAGVSQSPSNKVTEKGKDVELRCDPISGHTALYWYRQSLGQGLEFLIYFQGNSAPDKSGLPSDRFSAERTGGSVSTLTIQRTQQEDSAVYLCASSYQGQGAREQYFGPGTRLTVT.

This clonotype was recorded only once. The chain is built from TRBV29-1 and TRBJ2-6; D uncertain. Trimming pared 1 base from V and 4 bases from J, leaving 5 bases between. Germline CDR1 SQVTM, CDR2 ANQGSEA. This CDR3 region has 13 residues. The CDR3 nucleotides read TGCAGCGTTGAAGTCCCCGGGGCCAACGTCCTGACTTTC. Its protein product is CSVEVPGANVLTF. The entire variable domain, with the rest obtained from reference TRBV29-1 and TRBJ2-6, is as follows: SAVISQKPSRDICQRGTSLTIQCQVDSQVTMMFWYRQQPGQSLTLIATANQGSEATYESGFVIDKFPISRPNLTFSTLTVSNMSPEDSSIYLCSVEVPGANVLTFGAGSRLTVL.

The V call is TRBV19, the J call TRBJ1-2, with TRBD1 identical over 7 bases. The germline V gene has CDR1 LNHDA and CDR2 SQIVND (reference sequence). There are 14 residues in the CDR3. V trimming: 6 bases; J trimming: 3 bases; junction bases outside the gene matches: 7. CDR3 DNA: TGTGCCAGTAGCCCGCAGGGGGTGGACTATGGCTACACCTTC. This gives the protein CASSPQGVDYGYTF.

The CDR3 DNA follows: TGTGCCACCAGTGTTGGAAATCAGCCCCAGCATTTT. Encoded protein: CATSVGNQPQHF. The chain joins TRBV24-1 to TRBJ1-5; unclear D gene. V was clipped by 5 bases and J by 4 bases, with 5 bases between them. Germline-derived CDR1 and CDR2 are KGHDR and SFDVKD. The CDR3 has 12 residues.

This chain links TRBV11-2 with TRBJ2-5, with 13 bases matching TRBD2. Trimming at V came to 4 bases and at J to 4 bases, leaving 3 bases not matched to a gene. CDR1 and CDR2 from the germline V gene are SGHAT and FQNNGV. The CDR3 extends over 15 amino acids. The CDR3 coding sequence is TGTGCCAGCAGCTGGACTAGCGGGGGCCCAGAGACCCAGTACTTC. Its translation is CASSWTSGGPETQYF.

J is TRBJ1-4 and V is TRBV2; weak D call: TRBD1 (6 bases). V shed 3 bases and J shed 0 bases, with 17 bases lying between them. CDR1 is SNHLY and CDR2 is FYNNEI in the germline V gene. This CDR3 is 18 amino acids long. CDR3 DNA sequence: TGTGCCAGCAGTGAGGCCTCAGGGGACTCAACAACTAATGAAAAACTGTTTTTT. Its translation is CASSEASGDSTTNEKLFF. Drawing the rest from reference TRBV2 and TRBJ1-4, the complete variable domain is EPEVTQTPSHQVTQMGQEVILRCVPISNHLYFYWYRQILGQKVEFLVSFYNNEISEKSEIFDDQFSVERPDGSNFTLKIRSTKLEDSAMYFCASSEASGDSTTNEKLFFGSGTQLSVL.

The DNA for the CDR3 is TGTGCCAGCAGTCCCGGAACCGGGACTAGCGGGAGTGGTACGCAGTATTTT. It is translated as CASSPGTGTSGSGTQYF. The V call is TRBV12-3 or TRBV12-4, the J call TRBJ2-3; 14 positions match TRBD2. Trimming removed 5 bases from V and 8 bases from J; junction bases left unmatched: 12. This CDR3 comprises 17 residues.

The V and J genes are TRBV10-3 and TRBJ2-1; perhaps TRBD1 as D (5 bases). Germline CDR1 and CDR2: ENHRY and SYGVKD. V lost 8 bases and J 10 bases, leaving 15 bases between the germline ends. This CDR3 is 12 amino acids long. In DNA form, the CDR3 reads TGTGCCATCGGATCGACAGAGCAGGAGCAGTTCTTC. It codes for CAIGSTEQEQFF.

The CDR3 DNA sequence: TGCAGTGCTAGAGTTAAAAGCACGAATGAGCAGTTCTTC. Protein product: CSARVKSTNEQFF. The chain has TRBV20-1 and TRBJ2-1, with D hard to call. Per the germline V gene, CDR1 is DFQATT and CDR2 is SNEGSKA (reference sequence). Deletions cut 1 base from V and 7 bases from J, with 11 bases between. This CDR3 spans 13 amino acids.

The chain combines TRBV12-3 or TRBV12-4 with TRBJ2-1; 11 bases map to TRBD2. CDR3 length: 17 residues. The J segment lost 4 bases and the V segment lost 2 bases, leaving 7 bases of the junction unmatched. The CDR3 region is CASSLYKTSGVYNEQFF. CDR3 DNA sequence: TGTGCCAGCAGTTTATATAAGACTAGCGGGGTTTACAATGAGCAGTTCTTC.

The rearrangement links TRBV6-2 or TRBV6-3 to TRBJ2-7, with D possibly being TRBD2 (6 bases). This CDR3 region has 16 residues. V lost 1 base to trimming and J lost 5 bases, with 18 bases between them. Germline V gives CDR1 MNHEY, CDR2 SVGEGT. CDR3: CASSYWGRGRSHEQYF. CDR3 DNA: TGTGCCAGCAGTTACTGGGGCCGGGGGAGATCCCACGAGCAGTACTTC.

J is TRBJ2-1 and V is TRBV2; 13 nucleotides match TRBD2. From germline, CDR1 is SNHLY and CDR2 FYNNEI. The CDR3 loop spans 16 amino acids. The V gene end was trimmed by 9 bases and the J gene end by 7 bases; junction bases not matched to a gene: 12. CDR3: CASRTSGGPFANEQFF. The CDR3 bases are TGTGCCAGTAGGACTAGCGGGGGCCCGTTCGCAAATGAGCAGTTCTTC.

This sequence joins TRBV7-3 and TRBJ2-3, with unresolved D. V lost 4 bases to trimming and J lost 3 bases, with 8 bases between them. Germline CDR1 is SGHTA and CDR2 is FQGTGA. The CDR3 covers 13 residues. The DNA for the CDR3 is TGTGCCAGCAGCTCGTATAGGACAGATACGCAGTATTTT. It codes for CASSSYRTDTQYF.

The chain links TRBV30 to TRBJ1-5; D remains unclear. Trimming took off 2 bases at V and 6 bases at J, with 11 bases between the two ends. Germline V gene sequence: CDR1 GTSNPN, CDR2 SVGIG (reference sequence). The CDR3 has 13 amino acids. CDR3 sequence (DNA): TGTGCCTGGAGTCCGGAGATTGGTCAGCCCCAGCATTTT. Protein sequence: CAWSPEIGQPQHF.